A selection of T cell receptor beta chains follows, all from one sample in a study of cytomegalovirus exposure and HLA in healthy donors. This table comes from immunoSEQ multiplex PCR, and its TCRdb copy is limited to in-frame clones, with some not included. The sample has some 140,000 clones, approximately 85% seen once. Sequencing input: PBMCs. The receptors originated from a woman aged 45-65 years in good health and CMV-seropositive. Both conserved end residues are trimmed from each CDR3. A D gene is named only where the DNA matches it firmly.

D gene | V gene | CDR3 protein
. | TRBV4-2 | ASSQGPADQPQH
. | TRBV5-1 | ASSPEGNTEAF
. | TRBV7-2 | ASSFVPRAPYEQY
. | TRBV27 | ASARTYSYEQY
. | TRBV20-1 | SAPLNEQF
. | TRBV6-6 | ASSSTDGDSYEQY
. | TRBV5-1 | ASSSFGLGQTNYGYT
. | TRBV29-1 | SVFSRAEGFSYEQY
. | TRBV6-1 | ASTLGRRGNQPQH
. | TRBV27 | ASSLSPWAGYEQY
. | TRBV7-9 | ASSSSGGSPQH
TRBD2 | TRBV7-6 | ASGPGGGTQY
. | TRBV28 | ASRSVSGLPLINEQF
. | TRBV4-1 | ASSQGRIATDTQY
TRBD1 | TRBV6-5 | ASSYPMGQGFGYT
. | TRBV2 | ASSEGLAVDEQF
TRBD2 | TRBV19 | ASSPRTSGKPYNEQF
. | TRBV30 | AWSVQGPETQY
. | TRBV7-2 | ASSLGRSQPQH
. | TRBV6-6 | ASRNTEYQETQY
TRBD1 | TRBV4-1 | ASSQAQTYGTDYGYT
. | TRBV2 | ASTFEEYTEAF
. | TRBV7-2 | ASSIYRVLAVEAF
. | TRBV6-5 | ASSLKGEGYT
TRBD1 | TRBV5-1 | ASSMGQGNSPLH
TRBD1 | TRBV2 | ASKPGQGQGLAF
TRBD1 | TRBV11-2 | ASSLAGGAVYGYT
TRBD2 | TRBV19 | ASSRTSGYNEQF
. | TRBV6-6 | ASSYNPRVGEETQY
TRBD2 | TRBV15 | ATSRGTSGAYEQY
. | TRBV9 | ASSPTARGNQPQH
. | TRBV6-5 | ASSYSPPGLTGEQY
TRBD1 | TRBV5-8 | ASITRQGRNEQY
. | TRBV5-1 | ASGAGRVGEVYEQY
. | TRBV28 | ASSWTASSYEQY
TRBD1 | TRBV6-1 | ASVSGTVSYNEQF
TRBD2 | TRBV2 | ASTREGFYEQY
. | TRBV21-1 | ASSKARAGAWHGEQF
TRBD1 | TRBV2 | ASSRDRGDLEQY
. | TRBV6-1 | ASNPTGIDGYT